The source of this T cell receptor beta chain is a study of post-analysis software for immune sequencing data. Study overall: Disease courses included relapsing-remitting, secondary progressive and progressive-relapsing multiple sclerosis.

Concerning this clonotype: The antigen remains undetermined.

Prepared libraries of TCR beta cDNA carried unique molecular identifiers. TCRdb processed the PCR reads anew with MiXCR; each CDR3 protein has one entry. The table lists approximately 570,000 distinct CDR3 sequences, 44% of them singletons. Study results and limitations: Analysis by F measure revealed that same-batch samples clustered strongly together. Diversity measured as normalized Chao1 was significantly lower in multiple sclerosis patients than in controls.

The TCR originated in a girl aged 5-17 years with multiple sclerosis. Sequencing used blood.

The CDR3: CASSLGRGIRNEQFF. Here the CDR3 DNA reads TGCGCCAGCAGCTTGGGCAGGGGCATACGCAATGAGCAGTTCTTC. This chain uses TRBV5-1 with TRBJ2-1; D perhaps matches TRBD1 (6 bases). Trimming removed 0 bases from V and 6 bases from J, with 13 bases in between. The germline CDR1 and CDR2 sequences are SGHRS and YFSETQ. This CDR3 comprises 15 residues.